This paragraph covers one T cell receptor beta chain sequence. The sequenced fragment ends 3 residues before the CDR3 boundary, so the rest is inferred from the germline J gene. Prevalent HPV16 infections were excluded; only incident single HPV16 infections included. CDR1 is KGHSH, CDR2 LQKENI, per germline. The CDR3 length is 13 residues. Trimming took 2 bases from V and 4 from J, leaving 9 bases between them. The sample comes from a study of T cells in women clearing cervical HPV infection. Across the study: Cases: HPV16-related CIN3 or worse on histology, 2 invasive cancers.

Genomic DNA, averaging around 1,200 ng per sample, yielded TCR beta CDR3 via immunoSEQ. Sequencing used immunoSEQ multiplex PCR; TCRdb keeps in-frame clones, though not all of them. The table lists tens of thousands of clones. Sequenced input: blood buffy coat. This chain joins TRBV18 and TRBJ2-7; D call uncertain. The clonotype comes from a woman between 18 and 70 years old with a cervical HPV16 infection that either progressed to CIN3+ or cleared (not recorded which). The CDR3 spells CASSPENAYEQYF. CDR3 DNA, as far as it was read: TGTGCCAGCTCACCAGAAAACGCGTACGAG.